A selection of T cell receptor beta chains follows, all from one sample in a study of CD8 T cells in ankylosing spondylitis. TCRdb re-called the 5' RACE reads through MiXCR, storing one row per CDR3 protein. The table has around 490,000 distinct CDR3 sequences, about 5.2% seen once; the top ten hold around 3.6%. The sequencing sample was made of blood, either unsorted or a sorted T cell fraction (not recorded which). These receptors were collected from a male donor with ankylosing spondylitis. The CDR3 runs from the conserved cysteine through the conserved F or W. D genes are given only for firm matches. Part of the rows lack a size; the others show once, few, many or a class for expanded clones.

D	V	length	J	size	CDR3	DNA
.	TRBV5-1	14	TRBJ2-2	many	CASSLQGSAGELFF	TGCGCCAGCAGCTTGCAGGGGTCGGCCGGGGAGCTGTTTTTT
TRBD2	TRBV4-3	17	TRBJ2-3	.	CASSLRSGRLGTDTQYF	TGCGCCAGCAGCCTGCGTAGCGGGAGGCTGGGGACAGATACGCAGTATTTT
.	TRBV12-3/TRBV12-4	14	TRBJ1-2	.	CASSPTSSRGGYTF	TGTGCCAGCAGTCCGACCTCCTCCCGAGGGGGCTACACCTTC
.	TRBV28	14	TRBJ1-2	many	CASLRTGRTYGYTF	TGTGCCAGCTTGAGGACGGGACGGACCTATGGCTACACCTTC
.	TRBV20-1	13	TRBJ2-6	many	CSARGAGANVLTF	TGCAGTGCTAGAGGAGCCGGGGCCAACGTCCTGACTTTC
.	TRBV7-2	13	TRBJ1-5	many	CASSLDRRQPQHF	TGTGCCAGCAGCTTAGATAGGCGGCAGCCCCAGCATTTT
.	TRBV29-1	13	TRBJ1-1	many	CSVTPSRGAEAFF	TGCAGCGTGACTCCCTCTCGGGGGGCTGAAGCTTTCTTT
TRBD1	TRBV6-2/TRBV6-3	19	TRBJ1-1	many	CASSYSDDRVGGMNTEAFF	TGTGCCAGCAGTTACTCCGACGACAGGGTAGGAGGGATGAACACTGAAGCTTTCTTT
.	TRBV6-5	13	TRBJ1-2	few	CASSLSYLYGYTF	TGTGCCAGCAGTTTAAGCTATCTGTATGGCTACACCTTC
.	TRBV2	12	TRBJ2-3	.	CAGGQSTDTQYF	TGTGCCGGAGGACAGAGCACAGATACGCAGTATTTT
.	TRBV10-1	18	TRBJ2-2	.	CASSGQGAQREDGGELFF	TGCGCCAGCAGTGGACAGGGGGCGCAGCGGGAGGACGGCGGGGAGCTGTTTTTT
.	TRBV7-9	15	TRBJ1-6	many	CASSHGTSVNSPLHF	TGTGCCAGCAGCCACGGGACGTCCGTTAATTCACCCCTCCACTTT
TRBD2	TRBV5-1	15	TRBJ2-1	many	CASSPRTSADNEQFF	TGCGCCAGCAGCCCCCGGACTAGCGCGGACAATGAGCAGTTCTTC
.	TRBV29-1	16	TRBJ1-2	many	CSVEDAPDRLNYGYTF	TGCAGCGTTGAAGACGCCCCGGACAGACTTAACTATGGCTACACCTTC
.	TRBV27	11	TRBJ2-7	many	CASSLSGEQYF	TGTGCCAGCAGTTTATCAGGGGAGCAGTACTTC